The 15 T cell receptor beta chains given below trace back to one sample, sequenced in a study of cytomegalovirus exposure and HLA in healthy donors. Primers: 60 Vbeta forward and 13 Jbeta reverse. Method: immunoSEQ multiplex PCR; TCRdb's copy keeps in-frame clones and lacks some. The sample lists approximately 150,000 clones; roughly 77% were seen once. The sample comprised PBMCs. Source of these receptors: a man aged 30 to 45 in good health and CMV-seropositive.

As regards this clone: Other DNA sequences in the same sample also yield this CDR3. The chain uses TRBV5-1 and TRBJ1-5; weak D call: TRBD1 (6 bases). The CDR3 is 15 residues long. V lost 5 bases to trimming and J lost 0 bases, with 12 bases between them. Germline lookup yields CDR1 SGHRS and CDR2 YFSETQ. CDR3 loop: CASSQTGNSNQPQHF. In nucleotides, the CDR3 is TGCGCCAGCAGTCAAACAGGGAATAGCAATCAGCCCCAGCATTTT.

J is TRBJ1-6 and V is TRBV7-6; weak D call: TRBD1 (6 bases). V shed 3 bases and J shed 14 bases, with 17 bases lying between them. The CDR3 consists of 14 residues. CDR1 is SGHVS and CDR2 is FNYEAQ in the germline V gene. The CDR3 loop is CASSFPGQSTALHF. DNA of the CDR3: TGTGCCAGCAGCTTTCCGGGACAAAGTACGGCCCTCCACTTT.

This chain uses TRBV6-5 with TRBJ1-5; 7 nucleotides line up with TRBD1. Germline V lookup: CDR1 MNHEY, CDR2 SVGAGI. The CDR3 loop spans 14 amino acids. Unmatched junction bases numbered 3, after V lost 4 bases and J lost 3 bases. The CDR3 sequence is CASSWGQSNQPQHF. Written as DNA, the CDR3 is TGTGCCAGCAGTTGGGGACAGTCCAATCAGCCCCAGCATTTT.

Only a few counts were recorded for this clone. The V gene is TRBV6-6, the J gene TRBJ2-7, with 12 bases lining up with TRBD1. Germline V gene lookup returns CDR1 MNHNY and CDR2 SVGAGI (reference sequence). The junction had 9 bases not matched to a gene; V was cut back by 7 bases and J by 5 bases. This CDR3 comprises 15 residues. The CDR3 region has the DNA TGTGCCAGCACCGGGACCGGGACAGGGGGCCACGAGCAGTACTTC. Translated: CASTGTGTGGHEQYF.

This clone has just a few counts. The rearrangement links TRBV30 to TRBJ2-2; a possible D gene is TRBD1 (5 bases). CDR1 GTSNPN and CDR2 SVGIG come from the germline V gene (reference sequence). Trimming left V 1 base short and J 8 bases short, with 14 bases between. This CDR3 is 14 amino acids long. The CDR3 sequence: CAWSADIAVGELFF. The CDR3 DNA reads TGTGCCTGGAGTGCGGACATAGCAGTAGGGGAGCTGTTTTTT.

This clone was seen only once. V gene TRBV11-2 combines with J gene TRBJ2-2, with D possibly TRBD2 on 5 matching bases. Trimming shortened V by 0 bases and J by 0 bases, and 17 bases separated the two germline ends. The CDR3 is made up of 19 amino acids. Germline V lookup: CDR1 SGHAT, CDR2 FQNNGV. CDR3 loop: CASSLEEGRWLTNTGELFF. The CDR3 DNA reads TGTGCCAGCAGCTTAGAAGAGGGAAGGTGGTTGACGAACACCGGGGAGCTGTTTTTT.

J is TRBJ1-6 and V is TRBV4-1, with D perhaps TRBD1 (6 bases). V lost 7 bases, J lost 0 bases, and 16 bases lay in between. CDR1 MGHRA and CDR2 YSYEKL come from the germline V gene. This CDR3 has 17 amino acids. The CDR3 protein is CASTPGQASSYNSPLHF. Written as DNA, the CDR3 is TGCGCCAGCACCCCGGGACAAGCGAGCTCCTATAATTCACCCCTCCACTTT.

The chain joins TRBV18 to TRBJ1-5, with D perhaps matching TRBD1 (5 bases). CDR3 length: 16 residues. Germline assignment: CDR1 KGHSH and CDR2 LQKENI. V dropped 4 bases and J dropped 1 base, with 14 bases sitting between them. Here the CDR3 DNA reads TGTGCCAGCTCACTAGGGGAGCGGGGAAGCAATCAGCCCCAGCATTTT. It specifies CASSLGERGSNQPQHF. Supplemented by reference TRBV18 and TRBJ1-5, the full variable domain reads NAGVMQNPRHLVRRRGQEARLRCSPMKGHSHVYWYRQLPEEGLKFMVYLQKENIIDESGMPKERFSAEFPKEGPSILRIQQVVRGDSAAYFCASSLGERGSNQPQHFGDGTRLSIL.

This clone was detected only a few times. V and J are TRBV5-1 and TRBJ2-1, with 10 nucleotides matching TRBD2. The V gene end was trimmed by 5 bases and the J gene end by 8 bases; junction bases not matched to a gene: 7. CDR3 length equals 14 residues. From germline, CDR1 is SGHRS and CDR2 YFSETQ. The CDR3 sequence is CASSPGLAFHEQFF. The DNA of the CDR3 is TGCGCCAGCAGTCCGGGACTAGCGTTCCATGAGCAGTTCTTC. The whole variable domain, remainder taken from reference TRBV5-1 and TRBJ2-1, is KAGVTQTPRYLIKTRGQQVTLSCSPISGHRSVSWYQQTPGQGLQFLFEYFSETQRNKGNFPGRFSGRQFSNSRSEMNVSTLELGDSALYLCASSPGLAFHEQFFGPGTRLTVL.

This CDR3 is CASSQLYNEQFF. In nucleotides, the CDR3 is TGCGCCAGCAGCCAACTTTACAATGAGCAGTTCTTC. The chain employs TRBV4-1 and TRBJ2-1; D unresolved. The germline CDR1 and CDR2 sequences are MGHRA and YSYEKL. Deletions cut 2 bases from V and 4 bases from J, with 3 bases between. The CDR3 extends over 12 amino acids.

This clone was recorded only once. The chain uses TRBV18 and TRBJ2-7; possibly TRBD2 for D (5 bases). Germline V CDR1 and CDR2: KGHSH, LQKENI. Trimming removed 1 base from V and 2 bases from J, with 15 bases in between. This CDR3 has 16 amino acids. The CDR3, as DNA: TGTGCCAGCTCACCACGGACGGGGTTCGACCCCTACGAGCAGTACTTC. Encoded protein: CASSPRTGFDPYEQYF.

The rearrangement joins TRBV4-1 to TRBJ2-7, with TRBD1 matching over 12 bases. CDR1 and CDR2 from the germline V gene are MGHRA and YSYEKL. This CDR3 contains 14 residues. J was trimmed by 6 bases and V by 2 bases; bases with no gene match: 2. CDR3 sequence reads: CASSQPGQGAEQYF. DNA of the CDR3: TGCGCCAGCAGCCAACCGGGACAGGGGGCCGAGCAGTACTTC.

This clone appeared a single time. This rearrangement joins TRBV29-1 to TRBJ2-1; 8 bases match TRBD2. The V and J ends lost 0 bases and 7 bases, in that order; junction bases with no gene match: 5. The CDR3 has 14 residues. The germline CDR1 and CDR2 sequences are SQVTM and ANQGSEA. CDR3 nucleotides: TGCAGCGTTGAAGACGGGGGGGGCCTTAATGAGCAGTTCTTC. Translated, it gives CSVEDGGGLNEQFF.

CDR3 sequence reads: CASSQFLQAPDTQYF. In nucleotides, the CDR3 is TGCGCCAGCAGCCAATTTTTACAGGCCCCAGATACGCAGTATTTT. The rearrangement links TRBV4-1 to TRBJ2-3; tentative D call: TRBD1 (5 bases). The CDR3 totals 15 residues. Per germline, CDR1 MGHRA and CDR2 YSYEKL. V shed 2 bases and J shed 4 bases, with 13 bases lying between them.

The chain has TRBV12-5 and TRBJ2-2; 11 bases are shared with TRBD1. The CDR3 sequence is 15 residues long. Trimming at V came to 8 bases and at J to 3 bases, leaving 5 bases not matched to a gene. Germline V CDR1 and CDR2: LGHNT, FRNRAP. CDR3 sequence (DNA): TGTGCTAGTTGCCCGGGACAGGGGGACACCGGGGAGCTGTTTTTT. Its translation: CASCPGQGDTGELFF. The variable domain in full, completed from reference TRBV12-5 and TRBJ2-2, reads DARVTQTPRHKVTEMGQEVTMRCQPILGHNTVFWYRQTMMQGLELLAYFRNRAPLDDSGMPKDRFSAEMPDATLATLKIQPSEPRDSAVYFCASCPGQGDTGELFFGEGSRLTVL.